A single sample is the source of the 27 T cell receptor beta chains below, sequenced in a study of siplizumab effects on memory and regulatory T cells. Assay used: immunoSEQ multiplex PCR; TCRdb lists only in-frame clones, some missing. The sample contains some 62,000 clones, around three quarters of which appear only once. Sample: memory CD4+ T cells sorted from blood. Receptors were obtained from a human donor in good health.

The CDR3 loop is CASSPSRETQYF. As DNA, the CDR3 is TGTGCCAGCAGCCCAAGCAGAGAGACCCAGTACTTC. The V and J genes are TRBV7-2 and TRBJ2-5; D is undetermined. Germline V gene data show CDR1 as SGHTA and CDR2 as FQGNSA. The CDR3 extends over 12 amino acids. Trimming stripped 5 bases from V and 4 bases from J, with 8 bases between. Based on the CDR3 plus reference TRBV7-2 and TRBJ2-5, the full variable domain is GAGVSQSPSNKVTEKGKDVELRCDPISGHTALYWYRQSLGQGLEFLIYFQGNSAPDKSGLPSDRFSAERTGGSVSTLTIQRTQQEDSAVYLCASSPSRETQYFGPGTRLLVL.

The J gene is TRBJ1-2, the V gene TRBV6-5, with D unclear. The germline CDR1 and CDR2 sequences are MNHEY and SVGAGI. Trimming shortened V by 4 bases and J by 1 base, and 7 bases separated the two germline ends. The CDR3 is 13 residues long. The CDR3 coding sequence is TGTGCCAGCAGTTTCGGAGTTAACTATGGCTACACCTTC. This codes for CASSFGVNYGYTF.

This clone was seen a few times. The rearrangement joins TRBV2 to TRBJ2-4, with a possible D match to TRBD1 (5 bases). This CDR3 spans 12 amino acids. Germline CDR1 reads SNHLY; CDR2 reads FYNNEI. The V end lost 4 bases, the J end lost 9 bases, and 10 bases lay between the germline ends. The CDR3 DNA sequence: TGTGCCAGCAGTGCGAAGGGGCCCATTCAGTACTTC. As protein: CASSAKGPIQYF.

This clone appeared once. The rearrangement uses TRBV15 and TRBJ2-7; D unresolved. Between the trimmed V and J ends, which lost 1 base and 2 bases, there was a span of 9 bases. CDR1 and CDR2 (germline): LNHNV, YYDKDF (reference sequence). This CDR3 is 14 amino acids long. The CDR3 coding sequence is TGTGCCACCAGCAGAGCGGCAACAGCCTACGAGCAGTACTTC. This encodes CATSRAATAYEQYF.

The V gene is TRBV18, the J gene TRBJ2-3; 11 bases match TRBD2. The CDR3 is made up of 14 amino acids. Germline CDR1 and CDR2: KGHSH and LQKENI. The ends lost 3 bases at V and 6 bases at J; junction bases unmatched: 2. DNA of the CDR3: TGTGCCAGCTCACCGGGACTAGCGGACGATACGCAGTATTTT. It codes for CASSPGLADDTQYF. The full variable domain, in which reference TRBV18 and TRBJ2-3 provide the parts outside the CDR3, is NAGVMQNPRHLVRRRGQEARLRCSPMKGHSHVYWYRQLPEEGLKFMVYLQKENIIDESGMPKERFSAEFPKEGPSILRIQQVVRGDSAAYFCASSPGLADDTQYFGPGTRLTVL.

J is TRBJ2-6 and V is TRBV10-3, with D maybe TRBD1 (6 bases). This CDR3 is 15 amino acids long. The germline V gene has CDR1 ENHRY and CDR2 SYGVKD. The V end was cut by 7 bases, the J end by 4 bases, with 14 bases between. The CDR3 DNA reads as TGTGCCATCATGGAGTTCGGGACAGGGGCCAACGTCCTGACTTTC. Its protein product is CAIMEFGTGANVLTF.

The chain couples TRBV12-5 to TRBJ2-7; maybe TRBD1 (6 bases). The CDR3 sequence is 14 residues long. Germline V gene data show CDR1 as LGHNT and CDR2 as FRNRAP. V shed 5 bases and J shed 3 bases, with 14 bases lying between them. The CDR3 DNA reads TGTGCTAGTGGTCTCCCCAACAGGGTCTACGAGCAGTACTTC. It specifies CASGLPNRVYEQYF.

The rearrangement joins TRBV6-6 to TRBJ2-5, with D tentatively TRBD1 or TRBD2 (5 bases each). Germline CDR1 MNHNY, CDR2 SVGAGI (reference sequence). The V and J ends lost 10 bases and 5 bases respectively, with 17 bases between them. The CDR3 is 13 amino acids. The CDR3, as DNA: TGTGCCACCACACCGGGGCTAAGGGAGACCCAGTACTTC. Translation gives CATTPGLRETQYF.

In its sample, this clone was seen a few times. The genes are TRBV28 and TRBJ1-4; D perhaps matches TRBD1 (5 bases). This CDR3 region has 16 residues. Germline CDR1 reads MDHEN; CDR2 reads SYDVKM. Trimming left V 6 bases short and J 0 bases short, with 14 bases between. CDR3 nucleotide sequence: TGTGCCAGCAGCGGTTGGCGACAGTCAACTAATGAAAAACTGTTTTTT. Protein sequence: CASSGWRQSTNEKLFF.

The chain combines TRBV12-5 with TRBJ1-3; weak D call: TRBD1 (6 bases). V lost 1 base and J 6 bases, leaving 13 bases between the germline ends. CDR1 and CDR2 (germline): LGHNT, FRNRAP. The CDR3 totals 15 residues. CDR3 loop: CASGLAGTPPNTIYF. Written as DNA, the CDR3 is TGTGCTAGTGGTTTGGCCGGGACACCTCCAAACACCATATATTTT.

V gene TRBV6-5 combines with J gene TRBJ1-1; 8 bases are a match to TRBD1. CDR3 length: 14 residues. J gave up 6 bases and V 2 bases, and 5 bases lay outside the gene matches. CDR1 is MNHEY and CDR2 is SVGAGI in the germline V gene. The CDR3 DNA is TGTGCCAGCAGTTACCGGACAGGGTTGGCTGAAGCTTTCTTT. It codes for CASSYRTGLAEAFF.

This chain uses TRBV28 with TRBJ1-5, with D possibly matching TRBD1 (5 bases). This CDR3 is built from 17 residues. Trimming took 4 bases from V and 1 from J, leaving 17 bases between them. The germline V gene encodes CDR1 MDHEN and CDR2 SYDVKM. The CDR3 here is CASSSPGAMKSNQPQHF. For the CDR3, the DNA is TGTGCCAGCAGTTCCCCTGGGGCCATGAAAAGCAATCAGCCCCAGCATTTT.

The chain has TRBV27 and TRBJ2-2, with 9 bases lining up with TRBD1. V dropped 10 bases and J dropped 3; count of bases not matched to a gene: 6. Looked up from germline, CDR1 is MNHEY and CDR2 is SMNVEV (reference sequence). This CDR3 is 14 amino acids long. Written as DNA, the CDR3 is TGTGCCACCCGGACAGGGGACTACACCGGGGAGCTGTTTTTT. It yields the protein CATRTGDYTGELFF.

The chain recombines TRBV5-4 with TRBJ1-4, with D unresolved. This CDR3 region has 15 residues. Trimming took off 0 bases at V and 3 bases at J, with 9 bases between the two ends. Per germline, CDR1 SGHNT and CDR2 YYREEE (reference sequence). The CDR3 DNA follows: TGTGCCAGCAGCTTGGCGTTAGGAGCTAATGAAAAACTGTTTTTT. It is translated as CASSLALGANEKLFF.

The V call is TRBV11-2, the J call TRBJ1-1; D ambiguous. The germline V and J ends were trimmed by 3 bases and 3 bases, with 11 bases remaining between them. CDR3 length: 14 amino acids. Germline V gene lookup returns CDR1 SGHAT and CDR2 FQNNGV. The CDR3 nucleotides read TGTGCCAGCAGCTTTGAGGGTTGGGACACTGAAGCTTTCTTT. Amino acid sequence: CASSFEGWDTEAFF.

On this clone: A much more abundant neighbour one base away suggests this may be a read error. Other DNA sequences in this specimen translate into the identical CDR3. The rearrangement uses TRBV6-1 and TRBJ1-2; the D is unclear. The CDR3 consists of 14 residues. Germline loops: CDR1 MNHNS, CDR2 SASEGT. Trimming took off 1 base at V and 5 bases at J, with 11 bases between the two ends. The CDR3 DNA reads as TGTGCCAGCAGTGAAGAGGCAGGAGGGTATGGCTACACCTTC. Encoded protein: CASSEEAGGYGYTF.

The genes are TRBV15 and TRBJ2-2; D is perhaps TRBD1 (5 bases). Trimming took off 5 bases at V and 2 bases at J, with 12 bases between the two ends. The CDR3 loop spans 15 amino acids. Germline assignment: CDR1 LNHNV and CDR2 YYDKDF (reference sequence). Written as DNA, the CDR3 is TGTGCCACCAGCTACAGGACAACCAACACCGGGGAGCTGTTTTTT. Its translation is CATSYRTTNTGELFF.

The V and J genes are TRBV7-8 and TRBJ2-7; D uncertain. This CDR3 is 14 amino acids long. Germline V CDR1 and CDR2: SGHVS, FQNEAQ. V was pared by 0 bases and J by 2 bases, with 8 bases between. The CDR3 spells CASSLAEWTYEQYF. In nucleotides, the CDR3 is TGTGCCAGCAGCTTAGCAGAGTGGACCTACGAGCAGTACTTC.

This clone was detected once. The CDR3 sequence: CASIGNYEQYF. The CDR3 nucleotides read TGTGCCAGCATTGGGAATTACGAGCAGTACTTC. This sequence joins TRBV6-5 and TRBJ2-7, with D unresolved. This CDR3 region has 11 residues. Trimming shortened V by 7 bases and J by 4 bases, and 8 bases separated the two germline ends. Germline V gene lookup returns CDR1 MNHEY and CDR2 SVGAGI.

The rearrangement links TRBV14 to TRBJ2-2; D is undetermined. Germline V CDR1 and CDR2: SGHDN, FVKESK. Trimming removed 1 base from V and 5 bases from J, with 2 bases in between. The CDR3 is made up of 12 amino acids. The CDR3 loop is CASSQVTGELFF. In DNA form, the CDR3 reads TGTGCCAGCAGCCAAGTGACCGGGGAGCTGTTTTTT.

V gene TRBV25-1 combines with J gene TRBJ1-2, with D tentatively TRBD1 (5 bases). Germline V gene data show CDR1 as MGHDK and CDR2 as SYGVNS. CDR3 size: 13 residues. Trimming took off 8 bases at V and 7 bases at J, with 17 bases between the two ends. The CDR3 sequence is CASHQPGQGGYTF. In DNA, the CDR3 is TGTGCCAGCCACCAGCCCGGGCAGGGTGGCTACACCTTC.

The chain combines TRBV14 with TRBJ2-1; 10 nucleotides agree with TRBD2. Losses at the gene ends were 1 base for V and 9 bases for J; bases not matched to a gene: 6. The CDR3 is 15 amino acids. Germline CDR1 and CDR2: SGHDN and FVKESK. In DNA form, the CDR3 reads TGTGCCAGCAGCCAAGGGCTAGCGGGGGTCTTTGAGCAGTTCTTC. It encodes CASSQGLAGVFEQFF.

Points on this clone: One end of the junction fails to match germline, which may point to a read error. Distinct nucleotide sequences in the sample also encode this CDR3. The CDR3 spells CASSPDRDQPQHF. The CDR3 nucleotides read TGCGCCAGCAGTCCCGACCGAGATCAGCCCCAGCATTTT. J is TRBJ1-5 and V is TRBV6-1; D is ambiguous. Germline-derived CDR1 and CDR2 are MNHNS and SASEGT. This CDR3 is built from 13 residues.

Turning to this clone: The identical CDR3 is also encoded by other nucleotide sequences in the sample. The V gene is TRBV7-3, the J gene TRBJ2-2; D is perhaps TRBD1 (6 bases). The germline V gene encodes CDR1 SGHTA and CDR2 FQGTGA. V was clipped by 2 bases and J by 0 bases, with 10 bases between them. The CDR3 consists of 16 residues. Here the CDR3 DNA reads TGTGCCAGCAGCTTATTGGGGGCGTCGAACACCGGGGAGCTGTTTTTT. This translates into CASSLLGASNTGELFF.

The V gene is TRBV7-2, the J gene TRBJ2-5, with 7 bases fitting TRBD2. The CDR3 is made up of 16 amino acids. Trimming at V came to 5 bases and at J to 3 bases, leaving 12 bases not matched to a gene. CDR1 and CDR2 (germline): SGHTA, FQGNSA. DNA for the CDR3: TGTGCCAGCAGCCCGATGGGCGCGGGGGTTAAAGAGACCCAGTACTTC. It specifies CASSPMGAGVKETQYF.

V and J are TRBV27 and TRBJ1-5; 7 bases fit TRBD1. The CDR3 totals 17 residues. Looked up from germline, CDR1 is MNHEY and CDR2 is SMNVEV (reference sequence). J was trimmed by 1 base and V by 6 bases; bases with no gene match: 12. CDR3 protein: CASSKLTGVGSNQPQHF. The CDR3 DNA reads TGTGCCAGCAGCAAACTAACAGGGGTCGGAAGCAATCAGCCCCAGCATTTT.

This clone was seen a single time. The rearrangement links TRBV15 to TRBJ1-2; TRBD1 is a possible D gene (6 bases). Germline CDR1 and CDR2: LNHNV and YYDKDF (reference sequence). The length of the CDR3 is 12 residues. With 5 bases removed from V and 6 bases from J, the gap between germline ends came to 10 bases. CDR3 DNA sequence: TGTGCCACCAGCGGACAGATCCATGGCTACACCTTC. Amino acid sequence: CATSGQIHGYTF.